The next 24 T cell receptor beta chains were all read from a single sample in a study of shared clonotypes between healthy human individuals. CD45RO-negative, CCR7-selected cells formed the naive CD8 fraction, which excluded terminally differentiated effector memory CD45RA+ cells. The table came from immunoSEQ multiplex PCR; TCRdb's copy has only in-frame clones and leaves some out. This table holds about 2 million clones, roughly 94% found once. The sequencing sample was made of naive CD8+ T cells sorted from blood. The source of these receptors is a young man in good health.

The V call is TRBV4-1, the J call TRBJ2-5; possibly TRBD1 or TRBD2 for D (5 bases each). The germline V gene has CDR1 MGHRA and CDR2 YSYEKL. V was cut by 0 bases and J by 3 bases, with 11 bases left in between. This CDR3 has 15 residues. The CDR3 bases are TGCGCCAGCAGCCAAGATCGAGGGGATAAAGAGACCCAGTACTTC. This translates into CASSQDRGDKETQYF.

This chain connects TRBV27 to TRBJ1-1; D is perhaps TRBD1 (6 bases). V was pared by 3 bases and J by 5 bases, with 13 bases between. Germline V gives CDR1 MNHEY, CDR2 SMNVEV (reference sequence). The CDR3 loop spans 14 amino acids. The CDR3 sequence is CASSFLGGSTEAFF. CDR3 sequence (DNA): TGTGCCAGCAGTTTCTTGGGGGGCAGTACTGAAGCTTTCTTT.

The rearrangement links TRBV10-1 to TRBJ2-3, with 10 bases aligning to TRBD2. Per the germline V gene, CDR1 is WNHNN and CDR2 is SYGVQD (reference sequence). After removal of 0 bases from V and 3 bases from J, the junction contained 0 bases not matched to a gene. CDR3 length equals 15 residues. The CDR3 nucleotides are TGCGCCAGCAGTGAGTCGGGACTAGCGACAGATACGCAGTATTTT. It specifies CASSESGLATDTQYF.

The chain links TRBV7-9 to TRBJ2-1, with a weak D call TRBD2 (6 bases). Deletions cut 5 bases from V and 8 bases from J, with 16 bases between. The length of the CDR3 is 14 residues. CDR1 and CDR2 (germline): SEHNR, FQNEAQ (reference sequence). The CDR3 region is CASSRTTWRDEQFF. DNA for the CDR3: TGTGCCAGCAGCCGGACTACGTGGCGGGATGAGCAGTTCTTC.

This chain joins TRBV7-9 and TRBJ1-6, with a possible D match to TRBD1 (6 bases). Trimming removed 3 bases from V and 8 bases from J, with 11 bases in between. CDR1 is SEHNR, CDR2 FQNEAQ, per germline (reference sequence). This CDR3 has 14 residues. The CDR3 is CASSFTEGDSPLHF. Here the CDR3 DNA reads TGTGCCAGCAGCTTCACCGAGGGGGATTCACCCCTCCACTTT. Looking up the rest from reference TRBV7-9 and TRBJ1-6 gives the full variable domain: DTGVSQNPRHKITKRGQNVTFRCDPISEHNRLYWYRQTLGQGPEFLTYFQNEAQLEKSRLLSDRFSAERPKGSFSTLEIQRTEQGDSAMYLCASSFTEGDSPLHFGNGTRLTVT.

This clone was observed once. The chain employs TRBV19 and TRBJ2-7, with a tentative D call TRBD2 (6 bases). Trimming cost V 6 bases and J 3 bases, with 9 bases left between them. The CDR3 is 12 amino acids. From germline, CDR1 is LNHDA and CDR2 SQIVND (reference sequence). CDR3 bases: TGTGCCAGTAGCTTCGGGAGCTACGAGCAGTACTTC. Translation gives CASSFGSYEQYF.

A remark on this clone: Within the sample, other DNA sequences also encode this same CDR3. The chain joins TRBV27 to TRBJ2-2, with D unresolved. Per germline, CDR1 MNHEY and CDR2 SMNVEV (reference sequence). The CDR3 extends over 12 amino acids. V dropped 5 bases and J dropped 3 bases, with 4 bases sitting between them. DNA for the CDR3: TGTGCCAGCAGTCACTACACCGGGGAGCTGTTTTTT. This gives the protein CASSHYTGELFF.

The CDR3 region is CASSWTATTYNEQFF. CDR3 nucleotide sequence: TGCGCCAGCAGCTGGACAGCTACCACCTACAATGAGCAGTTCTTC. The J gene is TRBJ2-1, the V gene TRBV5-1; D possibly corresponds to TRBD1 (6 bases). Germline CDR1 reads SGHRS; CDR2 reads YFSETQ. Trimming pared 3 bases from V and 2 bases from J, leaving 12 bases between. The CDR3 is 15 amino acids.

The chain combines TRBV19 with TRBJ2-5; 9 nucleotides align to TRBD1. Germline CDR1 reads LNHDA; CDR2 reads SQIVND (reference sequence). Trimming removed 2 bases from V and 5 bases from J; junction bases left unmatched: 6. The CDR3 contains 15 residues. CDR3 DNA: TGTGCCAGTAGTATAATCTGGACAGGGGTTGAGACCCAGTACTTC. Its protein is CASSIIWTGVETQYF.

This chain joins TRBV19 and TRBJ2-2, with D possibly being TRBD2 (6 bases). Germline CDR1 reads LNHDA; CDR2 reads SQIVND (reference sequence). Trimming shortened V by 1 base and J by 0 bases, and 6 bases separated the two germline ends. The CDR3 totals 15 residues. The CDR3 nucleotides read TGTGCCAGTAGTATAGGACTAGCGAACACCGGGGAGCTGTTTTTT. Protein: CASSIGLANTGELFF.

The chain has TRBV7-9 and TRBJ1-2; 7 nucleotides match TRBD1. The germline V gene has CDR1 SEHNR and CDR2 FQNEAQ (reference sequence). This CDR3 region has 13 residues. With 11 bases clipped from V and 2 bases from J, the junction kept 8 bases outside the gene matches. The CDR3 is CALLGQSNYGYTF. The CDR3 DNA reads TGTGCCCTACTGGGACAGTCAAACTATGGCTACACCTTC.

This chain uses TRBV29-1 with TRBJ2-1; TRBD2 aligns across 15 bases. J gave up 0 bases and V 7 bases, and 7 bases lay outside the gene matches. CDR1 and CDR2 (germline): SQVTM, ANQGSEA. The CDR3 is made up of 17 amino acids. CDR3 nucleotides: TGCAGCGCAGAAGGACTAGCGGGGGGGTACTCCTACAATGAGCAGTTCTTC. Protein sequence: CSAEGLAGGYSYNEQFF.

This clone appeared a single time. The rearrangement links TRBV7-9 to TRBJ2-5; D call uncertain. Germline V lookup: CDR1 SEHNR, CDR2 FQNEAQ (reference sequence). The CDR3 length is 14 residues. Trimming cost V 5 bases and J 2 bases, with 12 bases left between them. The CDR3 nucleotides read TGTGCCAGCAGCGCAGAACATTCTCAAGAGACCCAGTACTTC. Translating it yields CASSAEHSQETQYF. The complete variable domain, with remaining parts taken from reference TRBV7-9 and TRBJ2-5, reads DTGVSQNPRHKITKRGQNVTFRCDPISEHNRLYWYRQTLGQGPEFLTYFQNEAQLEKSRLLSDRFSAERPKGSFSTLEIQRTEQGDSAMYLCASSAEHSQETQYFGPGTRLLVL.

On this clone itself: The sample carries other DNA sequences with the same CDR3. The chain employs TRBV7-9 and TRBJ2-7; 11 bases are shared with TRBD1. V was pared by 1 base and J by 1 base, with 0 bases of the junction left unmatched. Germline values: CDR1 SEHNR, CDR2 FQNEAQ (reference sequence). This CDR3 region has 15 residues. CDR3 protein: CASSLGDRGSYEQYF. The CDR3 DNA sequence: TGTGCCAGCAGCTTAGGGGACAGGGGGTCCTACGAGCAGTACTTC.

This clone showed up just once. The chain is built from TRBV29-1 and TRBJ2-1; 14 bases are a match to TRBD2. J was trimmed by 4 bases and V by 6 bases; bases with no gene match: 5. Germline CDR1 SQVTM, CDR2 ANQGSEA. The CDR3 totals 15 residues. CDR3 protein: CSVATSGRAYNEQFF. CDR3 nucleotides: TGCAGCGTCGCGACTAGCGGGAGGGCGTACAATGAGCAGTTCTTC.

Comment on this clone: Other DNA sequences of this sample code for an identical CDR3. The J gene is TRBJ1-1, the V gene TRBV7-9; the D gene is possibly TRBD1 (5 bases). CDR1 SEHNR and CDR2 FQNEAQ come from the germline V gene (reference sequence). Trimming removed 1 base from V and 3 bases from J, with 12 bases in between. This CDR3 comprises 15 residues. The CDR3 nucleotides read TGTGCCAGCAGCTTAGTCGGGGCAGGAGACACTGAAGCTTTCTTT. Its translation: CASSLVGAGDTEAFF. Full variable domain (remainder filled in from reference TRBV7-9 and TRBJ1-1): DTGVSQNPRHKITKRGQNVTFRCDPISEHNRLYWYRQTLGQGPEFLTYFQNEAQLEKSRLLSDRFSAERPKGSFSTLEIQRTEQGDSAMYLCASSLVGAGDTEAFFGQGTRLTVV.

The chain joins TRBV11-3 to TRBJ2-7; no clear D gene. Germline V CDR1 and CDR2: SGHNT, YENEEA. Trimming shortened V by 5 bases and J by 3 bases, and 17 bases separated the two germline ends. CDR3 size: 15 residues. The CDR3, as DNA: TGTGCCAGCAGCACCCGGACGGATTCCCGCTACGAGCAGTACTTC. Translating gives CASSTRTDSRYEQYF. Filled out from reference TRBV11-3 and TRBJ2-7, the complete variable domain reads EAGVVQSPRYKIIEKKQPVAFWCNPISGHNTLYWYLQNLGQGPELLIRYENEEAVDDSQLPKDRFSAERLKGVDSTLKIQPAELGDSAVYLCASSTRTDSRYEQYFGPGTRLTVT.

The chain joins TRBV4-3 to TRBJ1-6, with TRBD1 matching over 7 bases. Germline values: CDR1 LGHNA, CDR2 YSLEER. The trim removed 2 bases at V and 5 bases at J, leaving 15 bases unmatched. CDR3 length equals 19 residues. CDR3 sequence (DNA): TGCGCCAGCAGCCAATTCGGGGGGTCGGAGACAGGGAATAATTCACCCCTCCACTTT. This codes for CASSQFGGSETGNNSPLHF.

The rearrangement joins TRBV5-1 to TRBJ1-1; possibly TRBD1 for D (5 bases). V dropped 0 bases and J dropped 4 bases, with 10 bases sitting between them. The CDR3 is 14 amino acids. Germline V gene sequence: CDR1 SGHRS, CDR2 YFSETQ. Here the CDR3 reads CASSLAPGGTEAFF. CDR3 in DNA: TGCGCCAGCAGCTTGGCACCTGGGGGCACTGAAGCTTTCTTT. Together with reference TRBV5-1 and TRBJ1-1, the CDR3 gives the full variable domain: KAGVTQTPRYLIKTRGQQVTLSCSPISGHRSVSWYQQTPGQGLQFLFEYFSETQRNKGNFPGRFSGRQFSNSRSEMNVSTLELGDSALYLCASSLAPGGTEAFFGQGTRLTVV.

This chain links TRBV5-4 with TRBJ1-6; 7 positions agree with TRBD1. J lost 7 bases, V lost 2 bases, and 3 bases had no gene match. From germline, CDR1 is SGHNT and CDR2 YYREEE (reference sequence). This CDR3 has 14 residues. CDR3 sequence: CASSFGTENSPLHF. The CDR3, as DNA: TGTGCCAGCAGCTTTGGGACAGAGAATTCACCCCTCCACTTT.

This rearrangement joins TRBV30 to TRBJ2-2; D unclear. Germline CDR1 and CDR2: GTSNPN and SVGIG (reference sequence). CDR3 size: 16 residues. V was shortened by 0 bases and J by 1 base, with 12 bases between the two germline ends. In nucleotides, the CDR3 is TGTGCCTGGAGTGTCCTTCCCGGACGGAACACCGGGGAGCTGTTTTTT. It yields the protein CAWSVLPGRNTGELFF.

V is TRBV4-1 and J is TRBJ2-5, with TRBD2 as a possible D gene (6 bases). V lost 6 bases and J 2 bases, leaving 13 bases between the germline ends. In germline, CDR1 is MGHRA, CDR2 YSYEKL. The CDR3 contains 14 residues. In nucleotides, the CDR3 is TGCGCCAGCAGTCAGACTAGTCAACAAGAGACCCAGTACTTC. It codes for CASSQTSQQETQYF.

Turning to this clone: The sample contains more than one DNA sequence encoding this CDR3. The V and J genes are TRBV30 and TRBJ1-5; D gene unclear. The CDR3 has 13 amino acids. V lost 0 bases, J lost 0 bases, and 3 bases lay in between. CDR1 is GTSNPN, CDR2 SVGIG, per germline (reference sequence). Here the CDR3 reads CAWSVGSNQPQHF. The CDR3 nucleotides are TGTGCCTGGAGTGTCGGTAGCAATCAGCCCCAGCATTTT.

The chain couples TRBV18 to TRBJ1-4, with TRBD1 matching 9 bases. This CDR3 is built from 13 residues. The V segment lost 6 bases and the J segment 7 bases; nucleotides outside the gene matches: 3. Germline lookup yields CDR1 KGHSH and CDR2 LQKENI. Here the CDR3 reads CASSDRGSEKLFF. In nucleotides, the CDR3 is TGTGCCAGCTCGGACAGGGGTTCTGAAAAACTGTTTTTT.